This T cell receptor beta chain was identified in a study of blood T cells in healthy people across ages. Primers used in a second PCR of about 7 to 12 cycles were a sample-barcoded 5' primer and a J-beta primer mix. Tagging of each cDNA molecule was performed by a template-switch adaptor with 12 random nucleotides. Each CDR3 protein gets one entry after TCRdb re-called the 5' RACE reads with MiXCR. The table lists about 1 million distinct CDR3 sequences, almost 25% of them singletons. Germline V gene data show CDR1 as MNHNS and CDR2 as SASEGT. V lost 6 bases and J lost 3; bases outside the gene matches: 1. The CDR3 has 14 amino acids. Another study also made use of these data, one on T cells of mothers and their children.

This sequence was found in a girl aged 2 to 9 in good health. Sequencing was performed on blood. The chain combines TRBV6-1 with TRBJ2-1; 11 nucleotides align to TRBD1. CDR3 sequence (DNA): TGTGCCAGCAGGGGGACAGGGGGCTACAATGAGCAGTTCTTC. Its translation: CASRGTGGYNEQFF.